The following is a T cell receptor beta chain sequence with its context. The target antigen is unknown. Germline V gene sequence: CDR1 SGDLS, CDR2 YYNGEE. The CDR3 sequence is 16 residues long. The V and J ends lost 0 bases and 4 bases respectively, with 14 bases between them. The PCR employed 60 Vbeta primers together with 13 Jbeta primers. Only in-frame clones appear in the TCRdb table, and some are missing; sequencing was by immunoSEQ multiplex PCR. The data show over 150,000 clones, around 72% seen once. These data originate in a study of cytomegalovirus exposure and HLA in healthy donors. At the level of the study: Unique TCR beta sequences numbering some 110 million came from around 180 million T cells in an earlier analysis.

Points from the study as a whole: Later, an analysis showed that TCR beta chains associated with HLA were more clonally expanded than others that were equally common.

The clonotype was recovered from a woman in her forties or fifties in good health and CMV-seropositive. The sequencing sample was made of PBMCs. The chain couples TRBV9 to TRBJ2-1, with a possible D match to TRBD2 (6 bases). The CDR3 DNA sequence: TGTGCCAGCAGCGTAGGAACAGGAGGGAGTTACAATGAGCAGTTCTTC. Encoded protein: CASSVGTGGSYNEQFF.